This is a list of T cell receptor beta chains from one sample in a study of a mutant IDH1 vaccine in newly diagnosed glioma. These receptors have no known antigen. The repertoire was sequenced with immunoSEQ multiplex PCR; TCRdb's copy has only in-frame clones and lacks some. This sample has 30,000 to 40,000 clones; roughly 81% occur once, and the top ten carry over 4.5%. Sequencing was performed on PBMCs, taken from a glioma patient whose treatment included an IDH1 peptide vaccine. All receptors derive from a man aged 35-49 years with glioma. CDR3s include the opening cysteine and the closing phenylalanine or tryptophan. A D gene is named only where the DNA matches it firmly. Expanded clones are given a class, and other clones once, few, many or no size at all.

j_call d_call clone_size v_call cdr3_nt cdr3_aa
TRBJ2-4 - - TRBV6-6 TGTGCCAGCAGTTACGAGGGGGATTGGGAGTACTTC CASSYEGDWEYF
TRBJ2-1 TRBD2 - TRBV5-4 TGTGCCAGCAGCTTGGGGCTAGCGGGAGCGAGCAATGAGCAGTTCTTC CASSLGLAGASNEQFF
TRBJ2-6 - - TRBV5-1 TGCGCCAGCAGCTTGGCAGTTACTGCCTCTGGGGCCAACGTCCTGACTTTC CASSLAVTASGANVLTF
TRBJ2-7 - - TRBV18 TGTGCCAGCTCACCAAGGCGGGGGACAGCTTCCTACGAGCAGTACTTC CASSPRRGTASYEQYF
TRBJ2-7 - - TRBV5-5 TGTGCCAGCAGCTTGGACGGCTACGAGCAGTACTTC CASSLDGYEQYF
TRBJ2-1 TRBD2 - TRBV27 TGTGCCAGCAGTTTACACCTAGCGGGGGGTAGTGAGCAGTTCTTC CASSLHLAGGSEQFF
TRBJ2-2 - - TRBV2 TGTGCCAGCAGTGTCATGGTCGGGGAGCTGTTTTTT CASSVMVGELFF
TRBJ2-3 TRBD2 - TRBV7-2 TGTGCCAGCAGCTCCGGACTAGCGGGAGGAGGGTATTTT CASSSGLAGGGYF
TRBJ2-3 TRBD1 - TRBV6-6 TGTGCCAGCAAAACAGGGGCTAGCACAGATACGCAGTATTTT CASKTGASTDTQYF
TRBJ2-1 TRBD1 - TRBV19 TGTGCCAGTAGTAGCCGGGACAGGAGCTTCAATGAGCAGTTCTTC CASSSRDRSFNEQFF
TRBJ2-3 - once TRBV20-1 TGCAGTGCTGTGGGGCCAGATACGCAGTATTTT CSAVGPDTQYF
TRBJ2-3 TRBD2 - TRBV9 TGTGCCAGCAGCGTCCGATTAGCGGGAGATACGCAGTATTTT CASSVRLAGDTQYF
TRBJ2-3 TRBD1 - TRBV5-4 TGTGCCAGCAGCTTGGGGGACAGCGCATTTGGAGATACGCAGTATTTT CASSLGDSAFGDTQYF
TRBJ1-5 TRBD1 - TRBV7-9 TGTGCCAGCAGCTTACAGGGGGACGGGCAGCCCCAGCATTTT CASSLQGDGQPQHF
TRBJ2-3 TRBD2 once TRBV27 TGTGCCAGTAAGAATAAGCGGGGAAGCACAGATACGCAGTATTTT CASKNKRGSTDTQYF
TRBJ2-4 TRBD1 - TRBV5-5 TGTGCCAGCAGCGAAACAACAGGGGTTTACATTCAGTACTTC CASSETTGVYIQYF
TRBJ2-7 TRBD2 few TRBV30 TGTGCCTGGAGTGTAGGCGGGAGCTCCTACGAGCAGTACTTC CAWSVGGSSYEQYF
TRBJ2-3 - - TRBV10-2 TGCGCCAGCAGTGACCCAGCGGAAATTACAGATACGCAGTATTTT CASSDPAEITDTQYF
TRBJ1-3 - - TRBV5-1 TGCGCCAGCAGCTTGGGGTGGCTGGGCCCCATATATTTT CASSLGWLGPIYF
TRBJ2-3 TRBD2 - TRBV11-2 TGTGCCAGCAGCCTTCCGGGACTAGGTAGCACAGATACGCAGTATTTT CASSLPGLGSTDTQYF
TRBJ1-4 TRBD1 - TRBV6-1 TGTGCCAGCAGCATAGGACAGGGAAATGAAAAACTGTTTTTT CASSIGQGNEKLFF
TRBJ1-5 - - TRBV19 TGTGCCAGTAGTATAGAAGGGAGGTTGAGCAATCAGCCCCAGCATTTT CASSIEGRLSNQPQHF
TRBJ2-3 TRBD1 - TRBV4-2 TGTGCCAGCAGCCAAGATCCGGGGGGACAGGGCGAAGATACGCAGTATTTT CASSQDPGGQGEDTQYF
TRBJ1-1 - - TRBV4-3 TGCGCCAGCAGCCAAGATATGGTCCGTAGCACTGAAGCTTTCTTT CASSQDMVRSTEAFF
TRBJ2-5 - - TRBV7-2 TGTGCCAGCAGCTTAGAGATGGGTCAAGAGACCCAGTACTTC CASSLEMGQETQYF
TRBJ1-1 - - TRBV7-2 TGTGCCAGCAGCTTATTGAGGAACACTGAAGCTTTCTTT CASSLLRNTEAFF
TRBJ2-5 TRBD2 - TRBV12-5 TGTGCTAGTGGCTGGGGGGCTAGCGGGACTGAGACCCAGTACTTC CASGWGASGTETQYF
TRBJ2-1 TRBD2 - TRBV18 TGTGCCAGCTCGGGGGGACTAGCGGGGGCTAATGAGCAGTTCTTC CASSGGLAGANEQFF
TRBJ2-1 - - TRBV19 TGTGCCAGTAGTATAGGGATGAAGGGGCCCCTATACAATGAGCAGTTCTTC CASSIGMKGPLYNEQFF
TRBJ2-6 TRBD1 - TRBV4-2 TGTGCCAGCAGCCAATCCGGGACAGGGGGCGCCGGGGCCAACGTCCTGACTTTC CASSQSGTGGAGANVLTF
TRBJ2-7 - - TRBV29-1 TGCAGCGTTGAGGATGATGGACAGAGGCAGTACTTC CSVEDDGQRQYF
TRBJ1-1 - - TRBV5-4 TGTGCCAGCAGCCCCTCGAGCTTCATGAACACTGAAGCTTTCTTT CASSPSSFMNTEAFF
TRBJ2-7 - - TRBV2 TGTGCCAGCGGAAGGGACCACTCCTACGAGCAGTACTTC CASGRDHSYEQYF
TRBJ2-2 - - TRBV19 TGTGCCAGTATTGAGGGGGCGGGAACCGGGGAGCTGTTTTTT CASIEGAGTGELFF
TRBJ2-7 TRBD2 - TRBV4-1 TGCGCCAGCAGCCAAGATAAGGTAATAGCGGGGTCCTACGAGCAGTACTTC CASSQDKVIAGSYEQYF